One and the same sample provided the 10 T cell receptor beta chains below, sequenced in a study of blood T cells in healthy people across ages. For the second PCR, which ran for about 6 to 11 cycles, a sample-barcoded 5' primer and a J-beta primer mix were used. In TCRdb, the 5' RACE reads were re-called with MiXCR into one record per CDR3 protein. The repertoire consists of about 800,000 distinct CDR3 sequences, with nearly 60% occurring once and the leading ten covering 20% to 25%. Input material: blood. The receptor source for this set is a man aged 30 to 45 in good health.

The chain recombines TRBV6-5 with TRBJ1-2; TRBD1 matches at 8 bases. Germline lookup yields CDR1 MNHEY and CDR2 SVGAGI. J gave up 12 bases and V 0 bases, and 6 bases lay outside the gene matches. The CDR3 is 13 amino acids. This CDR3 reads CASSYSRGQGNTF. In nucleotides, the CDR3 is TGTGCCAGCAGTTACTCTAGAGGACAGGGAAACACCTTC.

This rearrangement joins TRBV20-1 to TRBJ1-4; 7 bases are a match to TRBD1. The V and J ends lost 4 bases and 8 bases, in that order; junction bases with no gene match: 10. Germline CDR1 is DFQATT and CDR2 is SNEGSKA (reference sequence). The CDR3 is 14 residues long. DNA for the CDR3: TGCAGTGCTATCTTCCGGACAGGAGGCGAAAAACTGTTTTTT. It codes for CSAIFRTGGEKLFF.

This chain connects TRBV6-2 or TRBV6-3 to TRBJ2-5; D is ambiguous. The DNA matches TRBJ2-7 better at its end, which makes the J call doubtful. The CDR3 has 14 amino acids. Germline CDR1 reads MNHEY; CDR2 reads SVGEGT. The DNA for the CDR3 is TGTGCCAGCTCAACAGACTCCCAATCGGGCGAGCAGTACTTC. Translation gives CASSTDSQSGEQYF.

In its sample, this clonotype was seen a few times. In DNA, the CDR3 is TGCAGTGGAAAACCCGGACTAGCGGAAACCGAGCAGTACTTC. It specifies CSGKPGLAETEQYF. The chain uses TRBV20-1 and TRBJ2-7, with TRBD2 identical over 10 bases. V was clipped by 7 bases and J by 6 bases; unmatched bases: 12. The germline gives CDR1 DFQATT, CDR2 SNEGSKA (reference sequence). The CDR3 length is 14 residues.

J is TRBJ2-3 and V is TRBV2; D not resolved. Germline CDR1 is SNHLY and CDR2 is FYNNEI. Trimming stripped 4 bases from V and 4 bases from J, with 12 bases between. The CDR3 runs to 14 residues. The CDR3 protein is CASSAGQTPDTQYF. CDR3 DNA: TGTGCCAGCAGTGCCGGCCAAACCCCAGATACGCAGTATTTT.

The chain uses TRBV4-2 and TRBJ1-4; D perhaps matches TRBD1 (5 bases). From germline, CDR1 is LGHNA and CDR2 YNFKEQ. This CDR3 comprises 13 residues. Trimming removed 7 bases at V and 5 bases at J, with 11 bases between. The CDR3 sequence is CASTPRVNEKLFF. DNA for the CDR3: TGTGCCAGCACGCCCAGGGTAAATGAAAAACTGTTTTTT.

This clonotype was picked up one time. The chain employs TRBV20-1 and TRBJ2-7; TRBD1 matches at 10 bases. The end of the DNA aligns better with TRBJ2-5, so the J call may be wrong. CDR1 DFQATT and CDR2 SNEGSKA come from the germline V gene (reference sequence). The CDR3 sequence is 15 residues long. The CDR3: CSAQDRQGAQETQYF. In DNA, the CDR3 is TGCAGTGCTCAAGACAGACAGGGGGCGCAGGAGACCCAGTACTTC.

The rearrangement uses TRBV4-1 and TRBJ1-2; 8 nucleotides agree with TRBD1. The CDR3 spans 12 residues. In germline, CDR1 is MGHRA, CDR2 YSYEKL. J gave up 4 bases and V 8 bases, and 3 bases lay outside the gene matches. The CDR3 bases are TGCGCCAGCTCGGGACAGGCCTATGGCTACACCTTC. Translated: CASSGQAYGYTF.

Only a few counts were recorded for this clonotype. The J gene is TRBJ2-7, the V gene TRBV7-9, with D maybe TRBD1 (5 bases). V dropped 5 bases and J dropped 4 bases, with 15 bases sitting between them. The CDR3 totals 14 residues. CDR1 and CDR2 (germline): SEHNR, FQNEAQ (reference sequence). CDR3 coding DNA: TGTGCCAGCAGCCCTGACAGCCCAAGTTACGAGCAGTACTTC. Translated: CASSPDSPSYEQYF. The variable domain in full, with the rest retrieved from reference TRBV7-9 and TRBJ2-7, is DTGVSQNPRHKITKRGQNVTFRCDPISEHNRLYWYRQTLGQGPEFLTYFQNEAQLEKSRLLSDRFSAERPKGSFSTLEIQRTEQGDSAMYLCASSPDSPSYEQYFGPGTRLTVT.

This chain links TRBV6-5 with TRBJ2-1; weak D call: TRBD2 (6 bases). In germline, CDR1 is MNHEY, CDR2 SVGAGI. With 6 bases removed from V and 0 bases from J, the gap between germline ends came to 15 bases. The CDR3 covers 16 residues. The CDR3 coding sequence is TGTGCCAGCAGACCCCTAGCGTTAAGCTCCTACAATGAGCAGTTCTTC. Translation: CASRPLALSSYNEQFF.